A selection of T cell receptor beta chains follows, all from one sample in a study of cytomegalovirus exposure and HLA in healthy donors. Sequencing was performed with immunoSEQ multiplex PCR; in TCRdb, only in-frame clones are kept and a portion is missing. The sample comprises 120,000 or so clones, around three quarters of which are singletons, and around 3.7% rests with the top ten. Source material: PBMCs. These receptors were collected from a man aged 25-40 years in good health and CMV-seronegative. CDR3s include the opening cysteine and the closing phenylalanine or tryptophan. The D gene is left open where the match is weak. Only some rows state a clone size, as once, few, many or a class for expanded clones.

D | size | length | J | V | DNA | CDR3
TRBD1 | . | 13 | TRBJ1-5 | TRBV6-5 | TGTGCCAGCAGTTCGACAGGGAATCAGCCCCAGCATTTT | CASSSTGNQPQHF
TRBD1 | . | 15 | TRBJ2-7 | TRBV5-6 | TGTGCCAGCAGCCCTGTCGGGACAGGGACATACGAGCAGTACTTC | CASSPVGTGTYEQYF
TRBD1 | . | 14 | TRBJ2-3 | TRBV19 | TGTGCCAGTAGTTCAGACAGGGGGGCAGATACGCAGTATTTT | CASSSDRGADTQYF
. | . | 13 | TRBJ1-2 | TRBV19 | TGTGCCAGCGAGACTATAGGATTCTATGGCTACACCTTC | CASETIGFYGYTF
. | once | 15 | TRBJ2-5 | TRBV18 | TGTGCCAGCTCACGGGCAGGGGGGAACCAAGAGACCCAGTACTTC | CASSRAGGNQETQYF
TRBD1 | . | 13 | TRBJ2-7 | TRBV6-1 | TGTGCCAGCAGTGAAGGCGAAACGAGGGACAGCTACTTC | CASSEGETRDSYF
. | . | 14 | TRBJ2-3 | TRBV5-1 | TGCGCCAGCAGCTTGGACAGTTCTCGAGATACGCAGTATTTT | CASSLDSSRDTQYF
. | . | 14 | TRBJ1-5 | TRBV2 | TGTGCCAGCAGTTCACAGGGTCAAAAGCAGCCCCAGCATTTT | CASSSQGQKQPQHF
. | . | 15 | TRBJ2-7 | TRBV18 | TGTGCCAGCTCACCACCGGCCAGGGGAAGAGGCGAGCAGTACTTC | CASSPPARGRGEQYF
TRBD1 | . | 13 | TRBJ1-1 | TRBV6-5 | TGTGCCAGCAATAGACAGGGGGGCACTGAAGCTTTCTTT | CASNRQGGTEAFF
TRBD1 | once | 15 | TRBJ1-1 | TRBV5-4 | TGTGCCAGCAGCTCTGGACAGGCGAGGGACACTGAAGCTTTCTTT | CASSSGQARDTEAFF
. | few | 14 | TRBJ1-2 | TRBV7-2 | TGTGCCAGCAGCTTAGTTCAGGGGACCTATGGCTACACCTTC | CASSLVQGTYGYTF
TRBD2 | . | 15 | TRBJ2-3 | TRBV5-6 | TGTGCCAGCAGCCGGGGGGTAGGTCCCCCAGATACGCAGTATTTT | CASSRGVGPPDTQYF
. | . | 14 | TRBJ2-7 | TRBV5-1 | TGCGCCAGCAGCTTGGAAGGACATACCTACGAGCAGTACTTC | CASSLEGHTYEQYF
TRBD1 | . | 11 | TRBJ1-4 | TRBV10-1 | TGCGCCAGCAGTCCGGGACAGGGACTGTTTTTT | CASSPGQGLFF
. | few | 16 | TRBJ2-2 | TRBV9 | TGTGCCAGCAGCGTAGGCCCAACTGGAGGCACCGGGGAGCTGTTTTTT | CASSVGPTGGTGELFF
. | few | 16 | TRBJ1-5 | TRBV10-2 | TGCGCCAGCAGTGAATGGAGGGCATTGGGCAATCAGCCCCAGCATTTT | CASSEWRALGNQPQHF
TRBD1 | . | 13 | TRBJ2-7 | TRBV6-6 | TGTGCCAGCAGTAGGACAGGTTTCTACGAGCAGTACTTC | CASSRTGFYEQYF
. | . | 14 | TRBJ2-5 | TRBV5-4 | TGTGCCAGCAGCTTGGGCCAGGCCAAAGAGACCCAGTACTTC | CASSLGQAKETQYF
TRBD1 | . | 16 | TRBJ2-2 | TRBV11-2 | TGTGCCAGCAGCCCCCGTGGACAGGGCAACACCGGGGAGCTGTTTTTT | CASSPRGQGNTGELFF
. | . | 14 | TRBJ1-5 | TRBV6-1 | TGTGCCGTAGAGGACTTGTGGGGCAATCAGCCCCAGCATTTT | CAVEDLWGNQPQHF
TRBD1 | . | 16 | TRBJ2-2 | TRBV19 | TGTGCCGCCGGGCCGACCACCCGGACAGGTCCCGGGGAGCTGTTTTTT | CAAGPTTRTGPGELFF
TRBD1 | . | 15 | TRBJ2-2 | TRBV30 | TGTGCCTTCTCCAAGGGGGCGTCGGACACCGGGGAGCTGTTTTTT | CAFSKGASDTGELFF
. | . | 14 | TRBJ1-1 | TRBV19 | TGTGCCAGTAGTACTGGCCAGGGGAACACTGAAGCTTTCTTT | CASSTGQGNTEAFF
TRBD1 | few | 13 | TRBJ1-6 | TRBV6-5 | TGTGCCAGCAAGGAATCGGGACAGGTCCTCCTCCACTTT | CASKESGQVLLHF
TRBD1 | . | 14 | TRBJ2-7 | TRBV29-1 | TGCAGCGCTCGTGCCGGGACAGGGGCCTACGAGCAGTACTTC | CSARAGTGAYEQYF
. | few | 11 | TRBJ1-2 | TRBV5-4 | TGTGCCAGCAGCTTAGAACGAGACTACACCTTC | CASSLERDYTF
. | few | 14 | TRBJ1-1 | TRBV5-4 | TGTGCCAGCAGCGATCTACAGGGAACCACTGAAGCTTTCTTT | CASSDLQGTTEAFF
. | . | 13 | TRBJ2-3 | TRBV29-1 | TGCAGCTCCCGGGCAGGAGGGACAGATACGCAGTATTTT | CSSRAGGTDTQYF
. | . | 15 | TRBJ1-3 | TRBV6-5 | TGTGCCAGCAGTGGTTGGGCCTTCTCTGGAAACACCATATATTTT | CASSGWAFSGNTIYF
TRBD1 | . | 16 | TRBJ2-5 | TRBV6-5 | TGTGCCAGCAGTTACTCTTCACCCGGACAGGGTTGGACCCAGTACTTC | CASSYSSPGQGWTQYF
TRBD1 | . | 14 | TRBJ1-1 | TRBV9 | TGTGCCAGCAGCGTAGGTTCAGGGGGCGAGATGGCTTTCTTT | CASSVGSGGEMAFF
. | . | 14 | TRBJ2-2 | TRBV15 | TGTGCCACCAGCAGAGAAACAGTCGCCGGGGAGCTGTTTTTT | CATSRETVAGELFF
TRBD2 | . | 14 | TRBJ2-7 | TRBV6-5 | TGTGCCAGCAGACATACTAGCGGCGGTTACGAGCAGTACTTC | CASRHTSGGYEQYF
TRBD1 | . | 15 | TRBJ1-4 | TRBV4-1 | TGCGCCAGCAGCCTAAGCAGGGGGCAGGATGAAAAACTGTTTTTT | CASSLSRGQDEKLFF
TRBD2 | . | 15 | TRBJ2-5 | TRBV28 | TGTGCCAGCAGTACAGCGGGGGCCGGGCAAGAGACCCAGTACTTC | CASSTAGAGQETQYF
. | . | 12 | TRBJ2-7 | TRBV5-1 | TGCGCCAGCACCATGGAGGGGAACGAGCAGTACTTC | CASTMEGNEQYF
TRBD2 | once | 14 | TRBJ2-3 | TRBV7-2 | TGTGCCAGCAGCTTAAGCGGGGGGGAGTATACGCAGTATTTT | CASSLSGGEYTQYF
. | . | 14 | TRBJ2-6 | TRBV27 | TGTGCCAGCACCGTCGCGAGGGGGGCCAACGTCCTGACTTTC | CASTVARGANVLTF
TRBD1 | . | 18 | TRBJ1-6 | TRBV19 | TGTGCCAGTAGTAAATCCCGGGACAGGAGCTCCTATAATTCACCCCTCCACTTT | CASSKSRDRSSYNSPLHF
TRBD1 | . | 14 | TRBJ2-7 | TRBV5-1 | TGCGCCAGCACCCAACCAGGACAGGGACTCCCGCAGTACTTC | CASTQPGQGLPQYF
TRBD2 | . | 17 | TRBJ2-1 | TRBV4-2 | TGTGCCAGCAGCCAGGAGACTAGCGGGAGGTCCTACAATGAGCAGTTCTTC | CASSQETSGRSYNEQFF
TRBD1 | . | 18 | TRBJ2-1 | TRBV5-4 | TGTGCCAGCAGGCCTAGCCCCCAACAGGGGACCCTCTACAATGAGCAGTTCTTC | CASRPSPQQGTLYNEQFF
. | few | 12 | TRBJ2-7 | TRBV7-9 | TGTTCCAGCAGCCCATACCGGGGCGAGCAGTACTTC | CSSSPYRGEQYF
. | . | 15 | TRBJ1-3 | TRBV28 | TGTGCCAGCAGCACCTCCGGACACTCTGGAAACACCATATATTTT | CASSTSGHSGNTIYF
TRBD1 | . | 17 | TRBJ1-5 | TRBV28 | TGTGCCAGCAGCCCCCAGGGGGCAGGTGGTTTCAATCAGCCCCAGCATTTT | CASSPQGAGGFNQPQHF
TRBD1 | . | 15 | TRBJ2-7 | TRBV7-9 | TGTGCCAGCAGCGACCGGGACAGGGGCTCCTACGAGCAGTACTTC | CASSDRDRGSYEQYF
. | . | 15 | TRBJ1-1 | TRBV30 | TGTGCCTGGAGTAGGAGGGTTCCCGTCAACACTGAAGCTTTCTTT | CAWSRRVPVNTEAFF
. | . | 16 | TRBJ1-4 | TRBV21-1 | TGTGCCAGCAGCAAAAAGAAGAGAGGGCTGGGGGAAAAACTGTTTTTT | CASSKKKRGLGEKLFF
. | . | 13 | TRBJ1-2 | TRBV6-5 | TGTGCCAGCAGTTCACAGGGTTACTATGGCTACACCTTC | CASSSQGYYGYTF
. | . | 14 | TRBJ2-3 | TRBV7-3 | TGTGCCAGCAGCCCAGGAGGTCGCACAGATACGCAGTATTTT | CASSPGGRTDTQYF
TRBD1 | once | 15 | TRBJ2-7 | TRBV10-3 | TGTGCCATCAGGCCTGGGACAGCTCCAGGAGGCGAGCAGTACTTC | CAIRPGTAPGGEQYF
. | . | 15 | TRBJ1-3 | TRBV9 | TGTGCCAGCAGCTACGGGACAACCCCTGGAAACACCATATATTTT | CASSYGTTPGNTIYF
TRBD1 | few | 18 | TRBJ1-4 | TRBV9 | TGTGCCAGCAGCGTAGGCGGTTACCGGACAGGGGGGAATGAAAAACTGTTTTTT | CASSVGGYRTGGNEKLFF
TRBD1 | . | 18 | TRBJ1-5 | TRBV23-1 | TGCGCCAGCCATAAACGACAGGGCCCAAGGAGAAGCAATCAGCCCCAGCATTTT | CASHKRQGPRRSNQPQHF